The clone carrying this TCR beta chain is a singleton in its sample. Its specificity is unknown. This record belongs to a study of shared clonotypes between healthy human individuals. General observations from the study: The sampled material consisted only of blood, and tissue repertoires are likely to differ.

The authors split each subset's genomic DNA evenly across several immunoSEQ plates. Unsorted PBMC replicate PCRs used about 290 ng DNA, 25,000 to 30,000 T cell genomes. Assay: immunoSEQ multiplex PCR; the TCRdb copy retains only in-frame clones and omits some. The repertoire holds approximately 470,000 clones, with over 70% as singletons. The junction had 3 bases not matched to a gene; V was cut back by 1 base and J by 12 bases. This CDR3 region has 13 residues. Looked up from germline, CDR1 is SGDLS and CDR2 is YYNGEE. V usage is TRBV9 and J usage is TRBJ2-1; 11 nucleotides match TRBD2. The sequence was obtained from a woman in her thirties or forties in good health. Some clones in this sample may be carry-over from other donors' samples. Sample: PBMCs. CDR3 bases: TGTGCCAGCAGCGTAACTAGCGGGAGTGGGCAGTTCTTC. Protein product: CASSVTSGSGQFF.